This note documents a single T cell receptor (beta chain) sequence. What this receptor recognizes is not known. Base qualities are missing; no much larger clone stands one base away. Unmatched junction bases come to 14, with V trimmed by 5 bases and J by 4 bases. Taken from cysteine to phenylalanine, the CDR3 has 17 residues. The only DNA kept is the CDR3, 51 bases in frame from the first base. CDR1 and CDR2 (SGHTA, FQGNSA) derive from the germline V gene. Each collaborating institution followed its own protocols to collect whole blood in K2EDTA tubes. For TCRbeta analysis, collaborators shipped samples in one of three forms: frozen whole blood, isolated PBMCs, or DNA extracted from either of those sample types. The data stem from a study of blood T cell repertoires in COVID-19 (dated by TCRdb to the early 2020s). Some background on the complete study: Samples covering the acute and convalescent phases of COVID-19 were provided by collaborators in the United States, Italy and Spain. Nearly every sample came with metadata listing a de-identified subject ID, COVID-19 status, age in years and sex. The prospective study material was composed of cDNA or gDNA derived from T cells, B-cell-depleted T cells, or PBMCs. Where available, HLA class I and class II types were taken from metadata supplied by the sample provider and were not determined by assay-based typing. Subjects who had been exposed to COVID-19, were actively infected with it, or had recovered from it provided the deeply sampled blood TCRbeta repertoires that made up the dataset. The samples were drawn from the first 160 participants of the ongoing ImmuneRACE study and from 1,254 subjects provided by 6 global collaborators. A freely available public database, intended as a resource for researchers studying the immune response to SARS-CoV-2, is where the repertoires were released. On the study overall, not on this receptor specifically: Clinical and demographic metadata were provided uncurated, with the amount varying by source and participant.

TCRbeta CDR3 regions were amplified from genomic DNA using the immunoSEQ Assay, a bias-controlled multiplex PCR. The original pipeline was this. Within the assay, amplification of reference gene primers was used to estimate how many nucleated cells each sample contained. To quantify the absolute abundance of each unique TCRbeta CDR3 rearrangement, sequence reads were collapsed and filtered. For each sample, productive Simpson clonality was calculated as the square root of Simpson's diversity index over productive rearrangements. TCRdb holds this immuneACCESS table with in-frame rearrangements only. Some clones are missing; in checked studies, unresolved V genes explain under half, and the rest has no known cause. D and trimming come from the DNA, and the V and J calls and clone size come from that table. The sample data list roughly 270,000 clones, and 85% of these were observed just once. 5.1% of the sample rests with the top ten.

Sequencing was done on a sample of peripheral blood. Rearrangement joined TRBV7-2 to TRBJ2-1; TRBD2 agrees with 7 junctional bases. This receptor was taken from a man aged 50-60 years with active or convalescent COVID-19. The DNA sequence is as follows: TGTGCCAGCAGCCCCCCCTGGGGGGGAGTATCGTACAATGAGCAGTTCTTC. This sequence encodes CASSPPWGGVSYNEQFF.